This entry is about one TCR beta chain. The target antigen is unknown. This sample was taken from a study of T cell responses to AZD1222 COVID-19 vaccine. Sequenced by immunoSEQ multiplex PCR; TCRdb stores in-frame clones only, minus some. The sample consists of 70,000 to 75,000 clones, 80% of them appearing once. Pooling covered second doses at about 4 or about 12 weeks. The CDR3 totals 16 residues. Germline CDR1 SGHDN, CDR2 FVKESK. Trimming shortened V by 3 bases and J by 5 bases, and 17 bases separated the two germline ends. General study points: The breadth and depth of Spike-specific TCRs increased once two AZD1222 doses had been given. Among vaccine-associated CD4 TCRs, coverage spanned spike, with dominance at 160-218 and 743-854.

The clonotype comes from an adult who received the AZD1222 COVID-19 vaccine. The V call is TRBV14, the J call TRBJ2-1, with D possibly being TRBD2 (6 bases). The specimen was peripheral blood, collected 28 days after the second AZD1222 dose. The CDR3 loop reads CASSQLLAGEDNEQFF. The CDR3 DNA is TGTGCCAGCAGCCAGTTACTAGCCGGAGAGGACAATGAGCAGTTCTTC. Together with reference TRBV14 and TRBJ2-1, the CDR3 gives the full variable domain: EAGVTQFPSHSVIEKGQTVTLRCDPISGHDNLYWYRRVMGKEIKFLLHFVKESKQDESGMPNNRFLAERTGGTYSTLKVQPAELEDSGVYFCASSQLLAGEDNEQFFGPGTRLTVL.